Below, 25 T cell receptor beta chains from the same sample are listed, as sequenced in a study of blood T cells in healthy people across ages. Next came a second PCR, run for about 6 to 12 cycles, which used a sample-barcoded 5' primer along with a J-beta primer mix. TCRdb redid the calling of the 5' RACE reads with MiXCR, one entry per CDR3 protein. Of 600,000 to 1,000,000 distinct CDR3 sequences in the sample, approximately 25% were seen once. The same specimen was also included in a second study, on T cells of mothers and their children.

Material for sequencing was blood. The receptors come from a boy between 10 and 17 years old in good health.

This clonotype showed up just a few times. CDR3 coding DNA: TGCAGTGCTAGAGCTCAGGGAATAAACGAGCAGTACTTC. This translates into CSARAQGINEQYF. The chain has TRBV20-1 and TRBJ2-7; tentative D call: TRBD1 (5 bases). The germline V and J ends were trimmed by 1 base and 5 bases, with 12 bases remaining between them. CDR3 length: 13 residues. The germline CDR1 and CDR2 sequences are DFQATT and SNEGSKA (reference sequence).

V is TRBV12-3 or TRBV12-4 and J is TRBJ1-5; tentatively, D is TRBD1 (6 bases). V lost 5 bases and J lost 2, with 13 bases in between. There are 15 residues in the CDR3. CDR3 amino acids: CASSLQGSRNQPQHF. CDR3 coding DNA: TGTGCCAGCAGTCTGCAGGGGTCGCGCAATCAGCCCCAGCATTTT.

The CDR3 nucleotides read TGTGCCAGCAGCGTAGATCTGAAACCCTACGAGCAGTACTTC. Translated: CASSVDLKPYEQYF. The gene calls are TRBV9 and TRBJ2-7; D is undetermined. The CDR3 is 14 residues long. CDR1 SGDLS and CDR2 YYNGEE come from the germline V gene. The ends were cut back, 0 bases at V and 2 bases at J, with 9 bases in the middle.

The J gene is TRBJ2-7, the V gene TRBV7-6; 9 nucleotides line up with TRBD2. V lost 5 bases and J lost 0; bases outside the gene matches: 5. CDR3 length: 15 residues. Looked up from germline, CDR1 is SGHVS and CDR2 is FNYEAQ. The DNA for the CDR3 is TGTGCCAGCAGCACGCTAGCGGGGTCCTCCTACGAGCAGTACTTC. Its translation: CASSTLAGSSYEQYF. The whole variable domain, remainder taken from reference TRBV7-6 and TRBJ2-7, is GAGVSQSPRYKVTKRGQDVALRCDPISGHVSLYWYRQALGQGPEFLTYFNYEAQQDKSGLPNDRFSAERPEGSISTLTIQRTEQRDSAMYRCASSTLAGSSYEQYFGPGTRLTVT.

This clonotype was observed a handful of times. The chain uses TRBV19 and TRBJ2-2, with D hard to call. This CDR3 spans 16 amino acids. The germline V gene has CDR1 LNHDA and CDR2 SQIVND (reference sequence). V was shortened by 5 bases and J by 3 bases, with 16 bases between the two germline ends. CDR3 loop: CASSPRKAWDTGELFF. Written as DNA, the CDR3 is TGTGCCAGTAGTCCGCGGAAGGCGTGGGACACCGGGGAGCTGTTTTTT.

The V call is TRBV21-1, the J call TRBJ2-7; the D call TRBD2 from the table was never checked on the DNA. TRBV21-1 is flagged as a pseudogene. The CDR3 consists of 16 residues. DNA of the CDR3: TGTGCCAGCAGCGAAAGTGCAAGCGGGGGGCCAGGCGAGCAGTACTTC. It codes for CASSESASGGPGEQYF.

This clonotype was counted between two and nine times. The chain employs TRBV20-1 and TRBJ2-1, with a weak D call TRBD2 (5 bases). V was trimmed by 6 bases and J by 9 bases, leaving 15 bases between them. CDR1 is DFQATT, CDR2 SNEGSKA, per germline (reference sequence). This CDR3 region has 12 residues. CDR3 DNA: TGCAGTGCCAACCTAGGGAGCGGTGAGCAGTTCTTC. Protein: CSANLGSGEQFF.

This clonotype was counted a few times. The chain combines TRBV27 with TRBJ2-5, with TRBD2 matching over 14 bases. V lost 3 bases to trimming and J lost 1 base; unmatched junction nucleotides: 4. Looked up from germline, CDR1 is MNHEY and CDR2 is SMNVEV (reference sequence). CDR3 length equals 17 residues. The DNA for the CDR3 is TGTGCCAGCAGTTTGAGACTAGCGGGGGGGAGCCAAGAGACCCAGTACTTC. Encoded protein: CASSLRLAGGSQETQYF.

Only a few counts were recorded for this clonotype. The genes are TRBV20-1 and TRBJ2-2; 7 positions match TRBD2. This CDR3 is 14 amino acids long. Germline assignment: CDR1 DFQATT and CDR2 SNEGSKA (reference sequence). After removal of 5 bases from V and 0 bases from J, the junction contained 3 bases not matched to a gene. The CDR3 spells CSAQRGANTGELFF. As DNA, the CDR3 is TGCAGTGCTCAGCGGGGCGCGAACACCGGGGAGCTGTTTTTT.

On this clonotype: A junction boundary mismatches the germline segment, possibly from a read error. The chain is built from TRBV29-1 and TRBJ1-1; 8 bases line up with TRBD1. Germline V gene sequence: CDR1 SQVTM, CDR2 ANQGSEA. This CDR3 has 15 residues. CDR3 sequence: CSVAGQGLMNTEAIF. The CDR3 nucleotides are TGCAGCGTTGCTGGACAGGGCCTCATGAACACTGAAGCTATCTTT.

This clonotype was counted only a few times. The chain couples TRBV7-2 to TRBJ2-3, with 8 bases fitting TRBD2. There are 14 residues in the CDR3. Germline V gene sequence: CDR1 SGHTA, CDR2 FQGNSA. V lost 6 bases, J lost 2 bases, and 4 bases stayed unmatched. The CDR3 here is CASSFSGATDTQYF. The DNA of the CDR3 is TGTGCCAGCAGTTTTAGCGGGGCCACAGATACGCAGTATTTT.

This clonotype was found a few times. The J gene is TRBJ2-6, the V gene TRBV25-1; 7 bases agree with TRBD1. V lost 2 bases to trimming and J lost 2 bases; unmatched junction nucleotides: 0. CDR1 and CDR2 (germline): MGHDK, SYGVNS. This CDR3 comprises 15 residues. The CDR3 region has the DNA TGTGCCAGCAGTGAAAGGGGGCCTGGGGCCAACGTCCTGACTTTC. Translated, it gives CASSERGPGANVLTF.

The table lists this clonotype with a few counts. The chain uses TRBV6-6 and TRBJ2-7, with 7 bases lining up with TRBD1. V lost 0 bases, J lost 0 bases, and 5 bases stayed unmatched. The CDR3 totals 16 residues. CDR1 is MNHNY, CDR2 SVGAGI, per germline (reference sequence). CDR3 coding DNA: TGTGCCAGCAGTTACTCACTCAGGGGGAGCTCCTACGAGCAGTACTTC. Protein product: CASSYSLRGSSYEQYF.

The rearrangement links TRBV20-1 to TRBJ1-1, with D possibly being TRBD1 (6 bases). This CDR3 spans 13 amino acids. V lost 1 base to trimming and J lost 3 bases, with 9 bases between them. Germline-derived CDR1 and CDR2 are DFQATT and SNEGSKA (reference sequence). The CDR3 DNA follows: TGCAGTGCTAGAGGGGGGGCGGACACTGAAGCTTTCTTT. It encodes CSARGGADTEAFF.

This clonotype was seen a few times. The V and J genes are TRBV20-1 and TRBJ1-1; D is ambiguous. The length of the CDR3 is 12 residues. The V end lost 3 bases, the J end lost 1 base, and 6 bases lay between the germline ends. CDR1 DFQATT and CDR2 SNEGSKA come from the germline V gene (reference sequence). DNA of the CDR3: TGCAGTGCTAGTCGGGGGAACACTGAAGCTTTCTTT. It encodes CSASRGNTEAFF.

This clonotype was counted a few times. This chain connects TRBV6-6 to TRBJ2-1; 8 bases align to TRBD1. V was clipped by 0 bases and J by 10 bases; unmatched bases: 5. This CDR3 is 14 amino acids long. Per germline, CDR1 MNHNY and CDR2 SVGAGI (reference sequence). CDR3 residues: CASSYSGQAIEQFF. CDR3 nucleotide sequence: TGTGCCAGCAGTTACTCGGGACAGGCCATCGAGCAGTTCTTC.

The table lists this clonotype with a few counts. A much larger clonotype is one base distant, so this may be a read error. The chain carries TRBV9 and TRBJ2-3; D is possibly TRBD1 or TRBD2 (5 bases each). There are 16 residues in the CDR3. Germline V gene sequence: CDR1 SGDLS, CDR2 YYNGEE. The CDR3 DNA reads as TGTACCAGCAGCTCAGGGACCCTTACTAGCACAGATACGCAGTATTTT. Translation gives CTSSSGTLTSTDTQYF.

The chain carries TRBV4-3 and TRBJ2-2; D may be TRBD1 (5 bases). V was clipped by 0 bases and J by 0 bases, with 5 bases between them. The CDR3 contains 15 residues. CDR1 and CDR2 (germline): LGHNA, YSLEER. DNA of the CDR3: TGCGCCAGCAGCCAAGACAGGGCGAACACCGGGGAGCTGTTTTTT. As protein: CASSQDRANTGELFF.

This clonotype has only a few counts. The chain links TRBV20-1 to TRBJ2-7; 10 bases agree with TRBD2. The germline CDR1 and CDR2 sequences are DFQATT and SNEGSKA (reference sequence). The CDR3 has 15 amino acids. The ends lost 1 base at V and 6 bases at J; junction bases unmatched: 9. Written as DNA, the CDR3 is TGCAGTGCTAGAGGTCCCCTAGCGGGAGTTTCCGAGCAGTACTTC. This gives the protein CSARGPLAGVSEQYF.

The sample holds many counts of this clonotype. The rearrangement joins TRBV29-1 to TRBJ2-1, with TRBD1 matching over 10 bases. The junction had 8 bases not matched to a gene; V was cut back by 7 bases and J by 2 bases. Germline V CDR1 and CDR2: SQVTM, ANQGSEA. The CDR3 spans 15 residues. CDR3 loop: CSAQGDRGPYNEQFF. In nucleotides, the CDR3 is TGCAGCGCTCAGGGGGACAGGGGACCCTACAATGAGCAGTTCTTC.

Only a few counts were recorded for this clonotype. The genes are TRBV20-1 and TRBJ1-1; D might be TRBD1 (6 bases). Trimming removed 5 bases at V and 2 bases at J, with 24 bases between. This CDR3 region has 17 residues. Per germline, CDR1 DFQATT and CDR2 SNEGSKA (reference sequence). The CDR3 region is CSAPTNRASLSNTEAFF. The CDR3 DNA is TGCAGTGCTCCGACTAACAGGGCCTCGCTTTCCAACACTGAAGCTTTCTTT.

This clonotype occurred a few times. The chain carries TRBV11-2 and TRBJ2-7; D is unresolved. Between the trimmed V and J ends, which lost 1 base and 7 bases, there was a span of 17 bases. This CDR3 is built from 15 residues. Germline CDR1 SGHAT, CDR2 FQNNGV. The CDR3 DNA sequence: TGTGCCAGCAGCTTAGTAGTGACGAATCTGCGGGAGCAGTACTTC. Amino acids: CASSLVVTNLREQYF.

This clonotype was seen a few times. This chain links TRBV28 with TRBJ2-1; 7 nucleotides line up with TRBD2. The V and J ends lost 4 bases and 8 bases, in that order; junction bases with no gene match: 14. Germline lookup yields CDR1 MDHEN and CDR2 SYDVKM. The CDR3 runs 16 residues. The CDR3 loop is CASSSPASGIMDEQFF. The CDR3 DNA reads TGTGCCAGCAGTTCCCCGGCGAGCGGGATAATGGATGAGCAGTTCTTC.

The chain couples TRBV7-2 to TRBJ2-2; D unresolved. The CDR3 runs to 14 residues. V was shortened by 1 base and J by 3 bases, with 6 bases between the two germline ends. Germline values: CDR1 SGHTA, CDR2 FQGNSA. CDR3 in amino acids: CASSLGWDTGELFF. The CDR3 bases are TGTGCCAGCAGCTTAGGTTGGGACACCGGGGAGCTGTTTTTT.

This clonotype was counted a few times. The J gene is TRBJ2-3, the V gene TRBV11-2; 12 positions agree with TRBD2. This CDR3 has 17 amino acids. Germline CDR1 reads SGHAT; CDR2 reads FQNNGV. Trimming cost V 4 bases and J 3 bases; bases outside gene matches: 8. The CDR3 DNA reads TGTGCCAGCAGCTCGATTTCCGGGACTAGCGGGACAGATACGCAGTATTTT. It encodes CASSSISGTSGTDTQYF.